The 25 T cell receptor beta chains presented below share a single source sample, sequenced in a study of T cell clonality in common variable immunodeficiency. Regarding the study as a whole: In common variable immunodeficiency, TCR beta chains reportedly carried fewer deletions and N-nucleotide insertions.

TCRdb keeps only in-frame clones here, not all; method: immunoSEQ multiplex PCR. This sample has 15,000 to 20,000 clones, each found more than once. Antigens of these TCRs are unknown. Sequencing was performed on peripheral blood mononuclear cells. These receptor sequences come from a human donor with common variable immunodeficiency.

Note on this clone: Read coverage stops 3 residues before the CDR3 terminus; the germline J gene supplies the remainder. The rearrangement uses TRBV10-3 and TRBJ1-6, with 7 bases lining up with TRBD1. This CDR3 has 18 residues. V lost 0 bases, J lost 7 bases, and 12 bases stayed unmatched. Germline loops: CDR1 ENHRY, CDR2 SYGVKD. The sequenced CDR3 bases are TGTGCCATCAGTGAGTCACAATACCGGGACAGTAGGAATTCACCC. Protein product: CAISESQYRDSRNSP. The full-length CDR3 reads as CAISESQYRDSRNSPLHF.

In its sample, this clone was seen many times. The DNA read from the CDR3 is TGTGCTAGTGGTTTCGACAGTAATTACGAG. This translates into CASGFDSNYE. Given in full, the CDR3 is CASGFDSNYEQYF. The chain is built from TRBV12-5 and TRBJ2-7, with D possibly TRBD1 on 5 matching bases. The read ends 3 residues shy of where the CDR3 ends; the end is completed using the germline J gene. V was shortened by 3 bases and J by 4 bases, with 10 bases between the two germline ends. Germline CDR1 LGHNT, CDR2 FRNRAP. This CDR3 is 13 amino acids long.

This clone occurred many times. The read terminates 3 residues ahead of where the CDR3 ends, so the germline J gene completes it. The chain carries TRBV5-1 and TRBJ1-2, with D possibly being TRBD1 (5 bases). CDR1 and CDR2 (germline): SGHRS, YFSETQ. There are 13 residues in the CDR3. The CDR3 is CASSPDGGRGYTF. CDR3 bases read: TGCGCCAGCAGCCCTGACGGGGGGAGAGGC.

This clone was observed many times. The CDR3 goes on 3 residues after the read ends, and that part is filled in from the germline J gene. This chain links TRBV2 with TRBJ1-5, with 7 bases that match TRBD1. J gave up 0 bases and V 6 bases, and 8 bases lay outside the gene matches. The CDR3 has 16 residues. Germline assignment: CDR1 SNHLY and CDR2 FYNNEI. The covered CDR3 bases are TGTGCCAGCAGGGGGGACAGCGCCAATAGCAATCAGCCC. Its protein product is CASRGDSANSNQP. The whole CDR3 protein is CASRGDSANSNQPQHF.

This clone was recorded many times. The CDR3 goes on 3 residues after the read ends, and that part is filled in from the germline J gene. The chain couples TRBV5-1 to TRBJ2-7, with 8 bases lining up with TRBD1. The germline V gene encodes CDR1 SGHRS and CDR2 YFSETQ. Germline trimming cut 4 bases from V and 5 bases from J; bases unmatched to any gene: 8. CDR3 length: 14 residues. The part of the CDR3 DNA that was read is TGCGCCAGCAGCCCCTGGCAGGGGGCCAACGAG. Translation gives CASSPWQGANE. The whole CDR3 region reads CASSPWQGANEQYF.

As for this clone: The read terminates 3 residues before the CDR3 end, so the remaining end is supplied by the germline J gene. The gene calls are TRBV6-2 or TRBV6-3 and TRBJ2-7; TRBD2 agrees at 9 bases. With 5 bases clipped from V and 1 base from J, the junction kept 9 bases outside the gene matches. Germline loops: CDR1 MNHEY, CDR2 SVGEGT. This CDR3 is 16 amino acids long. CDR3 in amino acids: CASSPPWREGSYEQYF. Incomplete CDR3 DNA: TGTGCCAGCAGTCCCCCTTGGCGGGAGGGTTCCTACGAG.

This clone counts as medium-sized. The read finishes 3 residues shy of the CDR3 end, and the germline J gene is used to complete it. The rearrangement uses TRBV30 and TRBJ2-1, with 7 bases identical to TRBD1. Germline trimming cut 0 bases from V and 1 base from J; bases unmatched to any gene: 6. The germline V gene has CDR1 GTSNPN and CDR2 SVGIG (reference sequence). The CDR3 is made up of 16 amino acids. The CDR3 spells CAWSVPNRGSYNEQFF. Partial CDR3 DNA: TGTGCCTGGAGTGTACCCAACAGGGGTTCCTACAATGAG. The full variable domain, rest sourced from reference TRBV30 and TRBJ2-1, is SQTIHQWPATLVQPVGSPLSLECTVEGTSNPNLYWYRQAAGRGLQLLFYSVGIGQISSEVPQNLSASRPQDRQFILSSKKLLLSDSGFYLCAWSVPNRGSYNEQFFGPGTRLTVL.

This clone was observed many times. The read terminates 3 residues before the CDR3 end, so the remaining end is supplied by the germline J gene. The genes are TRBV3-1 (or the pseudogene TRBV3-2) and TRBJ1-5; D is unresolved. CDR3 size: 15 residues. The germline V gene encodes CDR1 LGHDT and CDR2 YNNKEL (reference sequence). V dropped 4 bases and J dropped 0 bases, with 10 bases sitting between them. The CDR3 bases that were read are TGTGCCAGCAGCCTAGGGTCCTATAGCAATCAGCCC. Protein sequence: CASSLGSYSNQP. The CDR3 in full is CASSLGSYSNQPQHF.

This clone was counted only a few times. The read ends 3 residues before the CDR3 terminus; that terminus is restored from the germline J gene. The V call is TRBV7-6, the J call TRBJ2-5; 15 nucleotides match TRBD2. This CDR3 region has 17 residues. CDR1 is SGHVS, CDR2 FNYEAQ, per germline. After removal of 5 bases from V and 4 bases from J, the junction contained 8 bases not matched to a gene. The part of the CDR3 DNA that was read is TGTGCCAGCAGCGTTGGACTAGCGGGAGGGCACGGAGAGACC. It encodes CASSVGLAGGHGET. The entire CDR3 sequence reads CASSVGLAGGHGETQYF.

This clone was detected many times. CDR3 bases read: TGTGCCAGCAGCCCCGGGACAGGGAGACGCCCCAGCGCTCCAAATGAAAAA. Its protein product is CASSPGTGRRPSAPNEK. The CDR3 as a whole reads CASSPGTGRRPSAPNEKLFF. The chain is built from TRBV4-2 and TRBJ1-4; 9 bases map to TRBD1. The CDR3 end lies 3 residues beyond the end of the read and is filled in from the germline J gene. The CDR3 is 20 amino acids. The V and J ends lost 4 bases and 5 bases, in that order; junction bases with no gene match: 20. CDR1 is LGHNA, CDR2 YNFKEQ, per germline.

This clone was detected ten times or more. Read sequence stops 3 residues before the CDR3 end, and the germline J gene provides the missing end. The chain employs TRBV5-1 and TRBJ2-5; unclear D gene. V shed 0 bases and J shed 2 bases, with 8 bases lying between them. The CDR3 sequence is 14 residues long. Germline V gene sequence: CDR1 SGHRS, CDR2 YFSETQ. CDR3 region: CASSLAGAQETQYF. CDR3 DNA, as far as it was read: TGCGCCAGCAGCTTGGCAGGCGCACAAGAGACC.

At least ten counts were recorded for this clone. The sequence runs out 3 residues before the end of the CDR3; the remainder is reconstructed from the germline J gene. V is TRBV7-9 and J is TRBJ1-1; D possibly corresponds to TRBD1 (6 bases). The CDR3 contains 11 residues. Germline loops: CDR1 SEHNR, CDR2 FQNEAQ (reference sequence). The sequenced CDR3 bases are TGTGCCAGCAGCTTAAGGGGGGAA. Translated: CASSLRGE. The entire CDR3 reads CASSLRGEAFF.

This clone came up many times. CDR3 loop: CASSSRTDTQYF. The part of the CDR3 DNA that was read is TGTGCCAGCAGCTCAAGGACAGATACG. The chain couples TRBV5-8 to TRBJ2-3; unclear D gene. Sequencing ends 3 residues short of the CDR3 end; the germline J gene provides the rest. Germline CDR1 reads SGHTS; CDR2 reads YDEGEE. V lost 3 bases and J 3 bases, leaving 5 bases between the germline ends. This CDR3 comprises 12 residues.

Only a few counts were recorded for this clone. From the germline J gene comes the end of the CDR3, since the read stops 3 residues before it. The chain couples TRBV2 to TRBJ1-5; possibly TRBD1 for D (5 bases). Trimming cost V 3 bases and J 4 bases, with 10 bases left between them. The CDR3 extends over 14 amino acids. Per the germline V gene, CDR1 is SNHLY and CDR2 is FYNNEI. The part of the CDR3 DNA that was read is TGTGCCAGCAGTGATCCGGAGGGGAATCAGCCC. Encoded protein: CASSDPEGNQP. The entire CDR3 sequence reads CASSDPEGNQPQHF.

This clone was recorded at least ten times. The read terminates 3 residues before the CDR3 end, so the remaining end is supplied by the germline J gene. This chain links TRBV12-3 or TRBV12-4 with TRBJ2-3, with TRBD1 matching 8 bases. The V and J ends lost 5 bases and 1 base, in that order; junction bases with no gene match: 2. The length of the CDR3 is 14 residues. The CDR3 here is CASSPTGGTDTQYF. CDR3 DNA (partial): TGTGCCAGCAGTCCGACAGGGGGCACAGATACG.

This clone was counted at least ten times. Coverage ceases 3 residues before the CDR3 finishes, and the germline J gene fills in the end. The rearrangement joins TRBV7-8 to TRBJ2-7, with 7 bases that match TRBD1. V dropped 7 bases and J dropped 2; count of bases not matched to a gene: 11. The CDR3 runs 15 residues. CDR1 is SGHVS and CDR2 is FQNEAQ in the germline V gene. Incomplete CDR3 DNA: TGTGCCAGCAACTCTAAACGGGACAGAGCCTACGAG. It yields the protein CASNSKRDRAYE. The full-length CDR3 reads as CASNSKRDRAYEQYF.

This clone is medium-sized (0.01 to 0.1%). CDR3 residues: CASKTARNGYTF. Partial CDR3 DNA: TGTGCCAGTAAGACAGCGAGAAATGGC. This rearrangement joins TRBV19 to TRBJ1-2; D might be TRBD1 (5 bases). The DNA ends 3 residues before the CDR3 does, and the rest of the CDR3 is filled in from the germline J gene. The CDR3 is 12 amino acids. V was cut by 7 bases and J by 6 bases, with 12 bases left in between. CDR1 is LNHDA and CDR2 is SQIVND in the germline V gene (reference sequence). Together with reference TRBV19 and TRBJ1-2, the CDR3 gives the full variable domain: DGGITQSPKYLFRKEGQNVTLSCEQNLNHDAMYWYRQDPGQGLRLIYYSQIVNDFQKGDIAEGYSVSREKKESFPLTVTSAQKNPTAFYLCASKTARNGYTFGSGTRLTVV.

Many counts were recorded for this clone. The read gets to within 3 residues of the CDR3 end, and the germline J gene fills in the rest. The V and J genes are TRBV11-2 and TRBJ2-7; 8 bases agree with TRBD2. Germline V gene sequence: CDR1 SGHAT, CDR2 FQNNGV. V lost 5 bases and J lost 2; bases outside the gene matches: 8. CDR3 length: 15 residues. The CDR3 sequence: CASSPSGSGTYEQYF. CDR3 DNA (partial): TGTGCCAGCAGCCCTAGCGGTAGCGGGACCTACGAG.

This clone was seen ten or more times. The CDR3 DNA, read in part, is TGTGCCAGCTCACCACAGGGGGCGAATTCACCC. It codes for CASSPQGANSP. The entire CDR3 protein reads CASSPQGANSPLHF. V gene TRBV18 combines with J gene TRBJ1-6; 7 nucleotides align to TRBD1. With the read ending 3 residues before the CDR3 end, the germline J gene is used to fill in that end. V gave up 1 base and J gave up 7 bases; unmatched junction bases: 1. The CDR3 has 14 residues. Germline loops: CDR1 KGHSH, CDR2 LQKENI. Drawing the rest from reference TRBV18 and TRBJ1-6, the complete variable domain is NAGVMQNPRHLVRRRGQEARLRCSPMKGHSHVYWYRQLPEEGLKFMVYLQKENIIDESGMPKERFSAEFPKEGPSILRIQQVVRGDSAAYFCASSPQGANSPLHFGNGTRLTVT.

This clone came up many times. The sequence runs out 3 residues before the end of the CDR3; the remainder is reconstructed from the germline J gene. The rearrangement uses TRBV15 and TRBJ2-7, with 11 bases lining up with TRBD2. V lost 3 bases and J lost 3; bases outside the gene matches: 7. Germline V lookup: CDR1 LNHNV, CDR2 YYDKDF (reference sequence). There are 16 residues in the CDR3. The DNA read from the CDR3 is TGTGCCACCAGCAGGGGGGGCGGGACTAGCGGCTACGAG. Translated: CATSRGGGTSGYE. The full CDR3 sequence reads CATSRGGGTSGYEQYF.

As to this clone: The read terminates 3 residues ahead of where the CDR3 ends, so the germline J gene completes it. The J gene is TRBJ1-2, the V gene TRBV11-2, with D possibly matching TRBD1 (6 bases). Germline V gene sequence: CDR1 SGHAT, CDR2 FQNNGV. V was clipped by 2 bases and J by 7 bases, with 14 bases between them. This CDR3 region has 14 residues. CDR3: CASSLPGGEGGYTF. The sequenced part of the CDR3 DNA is TGTGCCAGCAGCTTACCTGGGGGCGAGGGTGGC.

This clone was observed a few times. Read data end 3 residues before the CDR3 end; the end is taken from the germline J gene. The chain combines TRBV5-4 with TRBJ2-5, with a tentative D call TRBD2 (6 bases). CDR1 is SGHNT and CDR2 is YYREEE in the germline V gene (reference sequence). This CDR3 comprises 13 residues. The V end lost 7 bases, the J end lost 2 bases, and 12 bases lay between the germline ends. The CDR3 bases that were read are TGTGCCAGCCTGAACCGGGGGCAAGAGACC. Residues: CASLNRGQET. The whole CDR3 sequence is CASLNRGQETQYF. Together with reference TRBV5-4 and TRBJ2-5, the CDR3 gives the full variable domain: ETGVTQSPTHLIKTRGQQVTLRCSSQSGHNTVSWYQQALGQGPQFIFQYYREEENGRGNFPPRFSGLQFPNYSSELNVNALELDDSALYLCASLNRGQETQYFGPGTRLLVL.

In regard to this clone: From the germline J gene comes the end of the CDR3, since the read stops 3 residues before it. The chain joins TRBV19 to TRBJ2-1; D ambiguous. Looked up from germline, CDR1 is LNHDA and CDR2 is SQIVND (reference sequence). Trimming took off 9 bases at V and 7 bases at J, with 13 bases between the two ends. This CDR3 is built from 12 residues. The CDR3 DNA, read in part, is TGTGCCAGGAGGATACAAGGGAATGAG. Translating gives CARRIQGNE. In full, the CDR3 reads CARRIQGNEQFF. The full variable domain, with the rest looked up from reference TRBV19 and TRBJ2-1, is DGGITQSPKYLFRKEGQNVTLSCEQNLNHDAMYWYRQDPGQGLRLIYYSQIVNDFQKGDIAEGYSVSREKKESFPLTVTSAQKNPTAFYLCARRIQGNEQFFGPGTRLTVL.

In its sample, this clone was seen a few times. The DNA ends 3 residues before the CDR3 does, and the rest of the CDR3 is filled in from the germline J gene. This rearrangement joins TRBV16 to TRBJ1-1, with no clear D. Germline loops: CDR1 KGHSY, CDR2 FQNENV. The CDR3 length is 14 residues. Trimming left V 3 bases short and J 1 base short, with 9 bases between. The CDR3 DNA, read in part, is TGTGCCAGCAGCCATTCGAGACAGAACACTGAA. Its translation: CASSHSRQNTE. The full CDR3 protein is CASSHSRQNTEAFF.

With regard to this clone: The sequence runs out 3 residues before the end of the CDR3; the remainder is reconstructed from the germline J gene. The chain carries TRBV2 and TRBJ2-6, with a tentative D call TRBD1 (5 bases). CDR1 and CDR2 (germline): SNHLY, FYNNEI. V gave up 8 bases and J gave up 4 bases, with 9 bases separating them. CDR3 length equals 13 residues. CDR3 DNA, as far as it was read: TGTGCCAGCGGGGCAGACGGGGCCAACGTC. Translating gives CASGADGANV. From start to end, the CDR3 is CASGADGANVLTF.